Given below is one T cell receptor beta chain in context. The authors' processing: Using reference gene primer amplification, nucleated cell counts were estimated. Repertoires were generated with immunoSEQ multiplex PCR, while TCRdb's copy carries only in-frame clones and drops some. That table gives V, J and clone size, and the DNA gave D and trimming. The sample contains over 75,000 clones, 70% to 90% of which appear only once. Per the germline V gene, CDR1 is SEHNR and CDR2 is FQNEAQ (reference sequence). Trimming shortened V by 5 bases and J by 1 base, and 14 bases separated the two germline ends. This CDR3 contains 16 residues. These data originate in a study of blood T cell repertoires in COVID-19.

The rearrangement joins TRBV7-9 to TRBJ1-4; D not certain. The sequence was obtained from a woman at least 80 years old with acute or convalescent COVID-19. Sequencing was performed on peripheral blood. The CDR3 here is CASSTSTGGTNEKLFF. CDR3 in DNA: TGTGCCAGCAGCACATCTACGGGTGGAACTAATGAAAAACTGTTTTTT.